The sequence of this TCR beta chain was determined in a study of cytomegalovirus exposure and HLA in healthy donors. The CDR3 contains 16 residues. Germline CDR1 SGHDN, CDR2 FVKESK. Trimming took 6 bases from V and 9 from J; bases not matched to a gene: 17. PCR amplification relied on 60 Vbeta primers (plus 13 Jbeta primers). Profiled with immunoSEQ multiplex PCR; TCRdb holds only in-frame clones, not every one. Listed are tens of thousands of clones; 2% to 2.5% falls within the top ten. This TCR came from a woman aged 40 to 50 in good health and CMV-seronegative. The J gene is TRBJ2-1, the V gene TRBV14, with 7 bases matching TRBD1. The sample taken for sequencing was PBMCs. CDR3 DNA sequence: TGTGCCAGCAGTTATAACCCAGGGGGACCCCTTAGTGAGCAGTTCTTC. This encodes CASSYNPGGPLSEQFF. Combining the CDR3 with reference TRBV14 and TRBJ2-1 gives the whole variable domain EAGVTQFPSHSVIEKGQTVTLRCDPISGHDNLYWYRRVMGKEIKFLLHFVKESKQDESGMPNNRFLAERTGGTYSTLKVQPAELEDSGVYFCASSYNPGGPLSEQFFGPGTRLTVL.